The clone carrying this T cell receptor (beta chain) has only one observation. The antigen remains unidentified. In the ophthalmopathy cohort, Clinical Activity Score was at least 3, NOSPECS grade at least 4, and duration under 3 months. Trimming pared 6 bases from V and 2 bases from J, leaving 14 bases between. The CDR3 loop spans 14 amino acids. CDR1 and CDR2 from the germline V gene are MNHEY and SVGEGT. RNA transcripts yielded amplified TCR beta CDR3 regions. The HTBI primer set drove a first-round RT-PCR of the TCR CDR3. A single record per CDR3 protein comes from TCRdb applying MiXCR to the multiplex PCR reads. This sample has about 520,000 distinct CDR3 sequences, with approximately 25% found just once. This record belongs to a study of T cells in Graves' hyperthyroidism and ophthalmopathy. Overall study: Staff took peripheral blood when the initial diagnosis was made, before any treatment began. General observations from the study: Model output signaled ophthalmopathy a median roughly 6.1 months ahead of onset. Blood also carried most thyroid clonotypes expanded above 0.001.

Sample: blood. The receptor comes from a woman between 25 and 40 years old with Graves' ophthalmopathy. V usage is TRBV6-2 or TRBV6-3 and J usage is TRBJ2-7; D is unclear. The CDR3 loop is CASRESGNPYEQYF. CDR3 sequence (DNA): TGTGCCAGCAGGGAGTCAGGCAACCCCTACGAGCAGTACTTC.